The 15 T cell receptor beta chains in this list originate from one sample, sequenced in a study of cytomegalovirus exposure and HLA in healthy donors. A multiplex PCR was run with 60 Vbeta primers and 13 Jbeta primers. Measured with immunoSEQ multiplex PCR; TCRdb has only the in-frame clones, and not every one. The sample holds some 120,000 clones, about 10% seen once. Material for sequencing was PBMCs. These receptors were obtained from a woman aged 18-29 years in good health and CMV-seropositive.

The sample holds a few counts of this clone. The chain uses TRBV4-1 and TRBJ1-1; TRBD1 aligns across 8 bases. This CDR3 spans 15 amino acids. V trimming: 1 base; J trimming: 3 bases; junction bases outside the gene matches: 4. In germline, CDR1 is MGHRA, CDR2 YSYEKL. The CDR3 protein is CASSQGTGRDTEAFF. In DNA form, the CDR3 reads TGCGCCAGCAGCCAAGGGACAGGGCGGGACACTGAAGCTTTCTTT.

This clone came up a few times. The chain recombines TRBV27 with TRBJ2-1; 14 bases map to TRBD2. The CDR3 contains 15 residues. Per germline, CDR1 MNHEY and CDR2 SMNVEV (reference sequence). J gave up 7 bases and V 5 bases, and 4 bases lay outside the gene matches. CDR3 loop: CASSPGLAGVNEQFF. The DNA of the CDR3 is TGTGCCAGCAGTCCGGGACTAGCGGGGGTTAATGAGCAGTTCTTC.

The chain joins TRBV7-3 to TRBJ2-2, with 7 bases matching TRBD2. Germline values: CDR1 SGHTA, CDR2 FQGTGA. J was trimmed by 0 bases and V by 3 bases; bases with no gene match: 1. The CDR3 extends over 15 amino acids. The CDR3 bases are TGTGCCAGCAGCTTGGCGGGAGCGAACACCGGGGAGCTGTTTTTT. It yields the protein CASSLAGANTGELFF.

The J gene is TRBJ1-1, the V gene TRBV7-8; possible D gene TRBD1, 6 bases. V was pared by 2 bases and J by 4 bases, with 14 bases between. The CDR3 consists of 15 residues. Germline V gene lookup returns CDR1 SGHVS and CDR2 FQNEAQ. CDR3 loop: CASSLLRDKGTEAFF. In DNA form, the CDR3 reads TGTGCCAGCAGCTTATTAAGGGACAAGGGCACTGAAGCTTTCTTT.

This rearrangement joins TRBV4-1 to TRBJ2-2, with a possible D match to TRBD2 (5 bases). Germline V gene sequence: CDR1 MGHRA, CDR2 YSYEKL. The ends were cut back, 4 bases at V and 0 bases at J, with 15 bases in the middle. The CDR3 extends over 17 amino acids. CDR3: CASSLVELAANTGELFF. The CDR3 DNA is TGCGCCAGCAGCCTAGTAGAGCTAGCAGCGAACACCGGGGAGCTGTTTTTT.

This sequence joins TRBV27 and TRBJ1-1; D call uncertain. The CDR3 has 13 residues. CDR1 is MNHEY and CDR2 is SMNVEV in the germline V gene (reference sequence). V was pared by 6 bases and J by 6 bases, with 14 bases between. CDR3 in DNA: TGTGCCAGCAGGCCGAGCGTATCCCCTGAAGCTTTCTTT. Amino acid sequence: CASRPSVSPEAFF.

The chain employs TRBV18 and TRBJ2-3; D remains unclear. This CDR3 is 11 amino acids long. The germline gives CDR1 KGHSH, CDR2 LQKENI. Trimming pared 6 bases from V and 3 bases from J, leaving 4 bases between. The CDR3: CASSQTDTQYF. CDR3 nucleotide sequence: TGTGCCAGCTCGCAGACAGATACGCAGTATTTT.

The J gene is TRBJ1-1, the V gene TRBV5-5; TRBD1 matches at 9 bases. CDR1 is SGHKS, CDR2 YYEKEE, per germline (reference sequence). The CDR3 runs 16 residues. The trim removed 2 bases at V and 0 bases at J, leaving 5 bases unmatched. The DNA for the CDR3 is TGTGCCAGCAGCTTCGGGACAGGGTACATGAACACTGAAGCTTTCTTT. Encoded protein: CASSFGTGYMNTEAFF.

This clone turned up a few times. The DNA for the CDR3 is TGTGCCAGCAGCTTGTATCCAGGGGAGGGATACTTC. Residues: CASSLYPGEGYF. The rearrangement links TRBV5-6 to TRBJ2-5, with TRBD2 as a possible D gene (7 bases). CDR3 size: 12 residues. CDR1 and CDR2 (germline): SGHDT, YYEEEE. The V and J ends lost 1 base and 14 bases respectively, with 15 bases between them.

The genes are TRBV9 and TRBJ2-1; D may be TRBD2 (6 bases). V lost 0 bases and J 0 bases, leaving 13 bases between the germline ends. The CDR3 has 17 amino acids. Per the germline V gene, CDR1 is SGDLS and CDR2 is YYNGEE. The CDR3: CASSVDTSLSSYNEQFF. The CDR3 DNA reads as TGTGCCAGCAGCGTAGACACTAGCCTTAGCTCCTACAATGAGCAGTTCTTC.

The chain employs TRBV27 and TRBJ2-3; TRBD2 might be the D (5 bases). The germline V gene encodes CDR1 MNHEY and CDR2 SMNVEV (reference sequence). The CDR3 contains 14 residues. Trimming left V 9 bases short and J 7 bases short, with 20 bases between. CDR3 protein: CARDSGSRSYTQYF. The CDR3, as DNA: TGTGCCAGAGACTCGGGATCACGTTCTTATACGCAGTATTTT.

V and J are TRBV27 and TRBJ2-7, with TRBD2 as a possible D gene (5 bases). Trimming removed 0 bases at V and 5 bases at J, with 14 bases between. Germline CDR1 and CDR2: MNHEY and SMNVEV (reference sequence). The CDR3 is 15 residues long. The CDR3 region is CASSLSLIKEDEQYF. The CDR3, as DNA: TGTGCCAGCAGTTTATCCCTGATAAAGGAGGACGAGCAGTACTTC.

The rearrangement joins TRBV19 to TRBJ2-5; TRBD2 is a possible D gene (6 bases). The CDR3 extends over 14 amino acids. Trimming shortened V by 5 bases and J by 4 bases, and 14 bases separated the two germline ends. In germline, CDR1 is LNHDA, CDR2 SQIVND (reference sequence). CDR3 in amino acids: CASSHQGGVETQYF. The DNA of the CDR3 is TGTGCCAGTAGTCACCAGGGCGGGGTAGAGACCCAGTACTTC.

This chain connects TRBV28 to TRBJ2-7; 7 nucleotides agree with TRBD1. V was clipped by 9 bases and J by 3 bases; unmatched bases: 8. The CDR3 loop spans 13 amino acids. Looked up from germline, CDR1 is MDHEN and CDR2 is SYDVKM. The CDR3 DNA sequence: TGTGCCAGTCGACAGGGAGTCGTCTACGAGCAGTACTTC. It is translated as CASRQGVVYEQYF.

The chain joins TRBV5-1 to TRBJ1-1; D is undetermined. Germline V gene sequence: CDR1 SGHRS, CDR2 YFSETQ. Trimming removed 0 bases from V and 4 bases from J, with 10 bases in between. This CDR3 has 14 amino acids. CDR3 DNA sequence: TGCGCCAGCAGCTTGGGGAGTGGTATCACTGAAGCTTTCTTT. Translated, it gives CASSLGSGITEAFF.